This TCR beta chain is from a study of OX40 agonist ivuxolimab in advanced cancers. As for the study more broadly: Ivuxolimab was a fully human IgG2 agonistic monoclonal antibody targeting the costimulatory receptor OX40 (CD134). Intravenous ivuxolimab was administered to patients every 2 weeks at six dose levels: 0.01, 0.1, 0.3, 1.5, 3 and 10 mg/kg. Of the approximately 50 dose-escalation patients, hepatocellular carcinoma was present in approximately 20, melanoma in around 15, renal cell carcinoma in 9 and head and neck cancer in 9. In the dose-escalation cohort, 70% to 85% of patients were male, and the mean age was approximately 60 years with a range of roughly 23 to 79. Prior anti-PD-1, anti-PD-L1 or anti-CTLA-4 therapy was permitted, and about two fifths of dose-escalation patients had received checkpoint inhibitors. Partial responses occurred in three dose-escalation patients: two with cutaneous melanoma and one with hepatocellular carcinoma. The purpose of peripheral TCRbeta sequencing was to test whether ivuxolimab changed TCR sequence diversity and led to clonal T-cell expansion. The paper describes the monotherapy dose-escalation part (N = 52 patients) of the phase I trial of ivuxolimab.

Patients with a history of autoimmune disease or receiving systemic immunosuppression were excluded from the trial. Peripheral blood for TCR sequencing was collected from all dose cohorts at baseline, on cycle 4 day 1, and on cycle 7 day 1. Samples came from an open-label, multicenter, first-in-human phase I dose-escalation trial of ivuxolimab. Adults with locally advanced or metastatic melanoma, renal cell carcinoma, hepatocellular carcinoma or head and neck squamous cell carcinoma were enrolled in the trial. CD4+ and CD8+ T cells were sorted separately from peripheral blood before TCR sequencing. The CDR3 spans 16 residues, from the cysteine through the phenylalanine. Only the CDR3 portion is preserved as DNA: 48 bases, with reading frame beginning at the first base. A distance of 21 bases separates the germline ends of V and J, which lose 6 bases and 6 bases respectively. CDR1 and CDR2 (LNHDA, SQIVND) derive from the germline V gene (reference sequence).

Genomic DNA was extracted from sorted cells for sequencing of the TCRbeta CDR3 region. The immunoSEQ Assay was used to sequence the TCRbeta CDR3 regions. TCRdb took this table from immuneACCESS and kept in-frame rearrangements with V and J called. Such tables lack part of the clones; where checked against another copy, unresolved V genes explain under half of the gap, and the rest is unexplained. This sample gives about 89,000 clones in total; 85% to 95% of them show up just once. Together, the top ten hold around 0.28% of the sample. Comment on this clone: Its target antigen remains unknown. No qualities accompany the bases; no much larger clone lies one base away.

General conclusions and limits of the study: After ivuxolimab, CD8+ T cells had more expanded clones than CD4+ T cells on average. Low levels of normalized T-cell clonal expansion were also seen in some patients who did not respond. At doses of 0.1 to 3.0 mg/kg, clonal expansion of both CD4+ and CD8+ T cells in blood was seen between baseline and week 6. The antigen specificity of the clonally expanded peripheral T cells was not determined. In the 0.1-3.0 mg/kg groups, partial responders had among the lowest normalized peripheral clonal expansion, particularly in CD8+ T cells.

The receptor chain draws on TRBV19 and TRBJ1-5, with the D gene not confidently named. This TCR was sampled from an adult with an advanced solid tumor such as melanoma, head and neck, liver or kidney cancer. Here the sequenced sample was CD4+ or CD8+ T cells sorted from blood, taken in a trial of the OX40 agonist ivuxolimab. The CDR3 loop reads CASSNPQLATGQPQHF. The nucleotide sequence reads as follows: TGTGCCAGTAGCAATCCCCAGTTGGCTACGGGTCAGCCCCAGCATTTT.